The rows below give T cell receptor beta chains drawn from one sample of a study of blood T cell repertoires in COVID-19. The method was immunoSEQ multiplex PCR; TCRdb's version includes in-frame clones alone and lacks a portion of them. This table holds roughly 60,000 clones, roughly 84% found once. Sequencing was done on a sample of peripheral blood. The receptor source for this set is an older woman with acute or convalescent COVID-19. Each CDR3 is given with its conserved first and last residue. The D gene is left open where the match is weak. Some rows mark clone size as missing; the rest say once, few, many or name a class of expanded clone.

d_gene: TRBD2; abundance: -; j_gene: TRBJ2-1; v_gene: TRBV9; len: 15; CDR3nt: TGTGCCAGCAGTGTAAGCGGGGGGGCAGCGAATGAGCAGTTCTTC; CDR3aa: CASSVSGGAANEQFF
d_gene: -; abundance: medium-sized; j_gene: TRBJ1-1; v_gene: TRBV18; len: 14; CDR3nt: TGTGCCAGCTCACCGGCGGTGAAGAACACTGAAGCTTTCTTT; CDR3aa: CASSPAVKNTEAFF
d_gene: TRBD1; abundance: -; j_gene: TRBJ2-1; v_gene: TRBV6-5; len: 15; CDR3nt: TGTGCCAGCACCTTTGACAGGGTTGCCTACAATGAGCAGTTCTTC; CDR3aa: CASTFDRVAYNEQFF
d_gene: -; abundance: -; j_gene: TRBJ2-7; v_gene: TRBV3-1/TRBV3-2; len: 13; CDR3nt: TGTGCCAGCAGCCAGATAGGACTCTACGAGCAGTACTTC; CDR3aa: CASSQIGLYEQYF
d_gene: -; abundance: -; j_gene: TRBJ1-1; v_gene: TRBV30; len: 13; CDR3nt: TGTGCCTGGAGGAGAGGGGAGGGCACTGAAGCTTTCTTT; CDR3aa: CAWRRGEGTEAFF
d_gene: TRBD2; abundance: -; j_gene: TRBJ2-7; v_gene: TRBV7-8; len: 15; CDR3nt: TGTGCCAGCAGCTTAGTACGGGGGGGTACCCTAGAGCAGTACTTC; CDR3aa: CASSLVRGGTLEQYF
d_gene: TRBD1; abundance: -; j_gene: TRBJ2-7; v_gene: TRBV23-1; len: 16; CDR3nt: TGCGCCAGCAGTCAATCAAAGGGACAGGGACCCCACGAGCAGTACTTC; CDR3aa: CASSQSKGQGPHEQYF
d_gene: TRBD2; abundance: -; j_gene: TRBJ2-3; v_gene: TRBV24-1; len: 17; CDR3nt: TGTGCCACCAGTGATTTAACCGGGGGGACCAACACAGATACGCAGTATTTT; CDR3aa: CATSDLTGGTNTDTQYF
d_gene: TRBD1; abundance: -; j_gene: TRBJ1-5; v_gene: TRBV6-6; len: 15; CDR3nt: TGTGCCAGCAGTTACCCGGACAGGGGTCGGCGGCCCCAGCATTTT; CDR3aa: CASSYPDRGRRPQHF
d_gene: TRBD1; abundance: -; j_gene: TRBJ2-5; v_gene: TRBV2; len: 15; CDR3nt: TGTGCCAGCAGACGCGGACAGGGATTCGCGGAGACCCAGTACTTC; CDR3aa: CASRRGQGFAETQYF
d_gene: TRBD1; abundance: -; j_gene: TRBJ1-2; v_gene: TRBV4-2; len: 15; CDR3nt: TGTGCCAGCAGCCGAATGGACAGGGTAAACTATGGCTACACCTTC; CDR3aa: CASSRMDRVNYGYTF
d_gene: TRBD1; abundance: -; j_gene: TRBJ2-7; v_gene: TRBV7-8; len: 15; CDR3nt: TGTGCCAGCAGCTTAGGGGCAGGGGGAGTGAGGGAGCAGTACTTC; CDR3aa: CASSLGAGGVREQYF
d_gene: TRBD2; abundance: -; j_gene: TRBJ2-7; v_gene: TRBV4-1; len: 16; CDR3nt: TGCGCCAGCAGCCATCTAGCGGGGGGTAGGGCCTACGAGCAGTACTTC; CDR3aa: CASSHLAGGRAYEQYF
d_gene: TRBD2; abundance: -; j_gene: TRBJ2-3; v_gene: TRBV30; len: 15; CDR3nt: TGTGCCTGGACCGGGGCGGGGGGGACCCGAGATACGCAGTATTTT; CDR3aa: CAWTGAGGTRDTQYF
d_gene: -; abundance: -; j_gene: TRBJ1-1; v_gene: TRBV11-3; len: 12; CDR3nt: TGTGCCAGCGACAGGCAAAACACTGAAGCTTTCTTT; CDR3aa: CASDRQNTEAFF
d_gene: TRBD2; abundance: -; j_gene: TRBJ2-4; v_gene: TRBV9; len: 17; CDR3nt: TGTGCCAGCAGCCGGACTAGCGGGGGACTAGCCAAAAACATTCAGTACTTC; CDR3aa: CASSRTSGGLAKNIQYF
d_gene: -; abundance: -; j_gene: TRBJ1-5; v_gene: TRBV7-9; len: 15; CDR3nt: TGTGCCAGCAGCACGGACTTGGGAAGCAATCAGCCCCAGCATTTT; CDR3aa: CASSTDLGSNQPQHF
d_gene: -; abundance: few; j_gene: TRBJ2-5; v_gene: TRBV7-2; len: 14; CDR3nt: TGTGCCAGCAGCTTAGCAAGCGGCCAAGAGACCCAGTACTTC; CDR3aa: CASSLASGQETQYF
d_gene: TRBD1; abundance: -; j_gene: TRBJ2-1; v_gene: TRBV24-1; len: 15; CDR3nt: TGTGCCACCAGGGGAACCGGGACAGGGGTTGGAGAGCAGTTCTTC; CDR3aa: CATRGTGTGVGEQFF
d_gene: TRBD1; abundance: few; j_gene: TRBJ1-1; v_gene: TRBV2; len: 14; CDR3nt: TGTGCCAGCAGTCCCGACAGGGTGAACACTGAAGCTTTCTTT; CDR3aa: CASSPDRVNTEAFF
d_gene: -; abundance: -; j_gene: TRBJ1-1; v_gene: TRBV3-1/TRBV3-2; len: 13; CDR3nt: TGTGCCAGCAGCCGGAGTACGCGGACTGAAGCTTTCTTT; CDR3aa: CASSRSTRTEAFF
d_gene: TRBD1; abundance: -; j_gene: TRBJ1-4; v_gene: TRBV5-1; len: 17; CDR3nt: TGCGCCAGCAGCTATAACCGACAGGGATCAACTAATGAAAAACTGTTTTTT; CDR3aa: CASSYNRQGSTNEKLFF
d_gene: TRBD2; abundance: few; j_gene: TRBJ2-3; v_gene: TRBV30; len: 15; CDR3nt: TGTGCCTGGACCCGGACTAGCGGGGGTAGAGATACGCAGTATTTT; CDR3aa: CAWTRTSGGRDTQYF
d_gene: -; abundance: -; j_gene: TRBJ1-1; v_gene: TRBV18; len: 16; CDR3nt: TGTGCCAGCTCACCACGTGGGACTGCCCAGAACACTGAAGCTTTCTTT; CDR3aa: CASSPRGTAQNTEAFF
d_gene: -; abundance: -; j_gene: TRBJ1-2; v_gene: TRBV5-4; len: 13; CDR3nt: TGTGCCAGCAGCCACAGGTTAGATTATGGCTACACCTTC; CDR3aa: CASSHRLDYGYTF
d_gene: -; abundance: -; j_gene: TRBJ2-1; v_gene: TRBV25-1; len: 16; CDR3nt: TGTGCCAGCAGTGAAGAGAAAGGGGTGACCTACAATGAGCAGTTCTTC; CDR3aa: CASSEEKGVTYNEQFF
d_gene: -; abundance: -; j_gene: TRBJ1-1; v_gene: TRBV28; len: 14; CDR3nt: TGTGCCAGCACGGGGGGTGGGAAGAACACTGAAGCTTTCTTT; CDR3aa: CASTGGGKNTEAFF
d_gene: TRBD1; abundance: -; j_gene: TRBJ2-5; v_gene: TRBV3-1/TRBV3-2; len: 14; CDR3nt: TGTGCCAGCAGCCGGGGACAGAGCCAAGAGACCCAGTACTTC; CDR3aa: CASSRGQSQETQYF
d_gene: -; abundance: few; j_gene: TRBJ2-1; v_gene: TRBV12-3/TRBV12-4; len: 12; CDR3nt: TGTGCCAGCATTCGAGGAGGTGATGAGCAGTTCTTC; CDR3aa: CASIRGGDEQFF
d_gene: -; abundance: -; j_gene: TRBJ1-5; v_gene: TRBV6-2/TRBV6-3; len: 15; CDR3nt: TGTGCCAGCAGTTATAATCCGGCGGGCAATCAGCCCCAGCATTTT; CDR3aa: CASSYNPAGNQPQHF
d_gene: -; abundance: once; j_gene: TRBJ1-5; v_gene: TRBV5-6; len: 14; CDR3nt: TGTGCCAGCAGCTACAGGGACAGCAATCAGCCCCAGCATTTT; CDR3aa: CASSYRDSNQPQHF
d_gene: -; abundance: once; j_gene: TRBJ2-3; v_gene: TRBV7-2; len: 15; CDR3nt: TGTGCCAGCAGCTTGGTCGCGTCCCGCACAGATACGCAGTATTTT; CDR3aa: CASSLVASRTDTQYF
d_gene: -; abundance: -; j_gene: TRBJ1-3; v_gene: TRBV9; len: 14; CDR3nt: TGTGCCAGCAGCGTAGCCAGCTCTGGAAACACCATATATTTT; CDR3aa: CASSVASSGNTIYF
d_gene: TRBD2; abundance: -; j_gene: TRBJ2-3; v_gene: TRBV5-4; len: 16; CDR3nt: TGTGCCAGCAGCTTGGTAACTAGCGGGGAACGAGATACGCAGTATTTT; CDR3aa: CASSLVTSGERDTQYF
d_gene: TRBD1; abundance: -; j_gene: TRBJ1-1; v_gene: TRBV6-6; len: 14; CDR3nt: TGTGCCAGCAGTTACAGGTCAGGGGGCACTGAAGCTTTCTTT; CDR3aa: CASSYRSGGTEAFF
d_gene: TRBD2; abundance: few; j_gene: TRBJ2-5; v_gene: TRBV29-1; len: 16; CDR3nt: TGCAGCGTTGCCTCGGGCACCGGGAGGGCCCAAGAGACCCAGTACTTC; CDR3aa: CSVASGTGRAQETQYF
d_gene: -; abundance: -; j_gene: TRBJ2-4; v_gene: TRBV6-5; len: 14; CDR3nt: TGTGCCAGCAGGGGTGGGGGCAGGGTTAACATTCAGTACTTC; CDR3aa: CASRGGGRVNIQYF
d_gene: TRBD2; abundance: -; j_gene: TRBJ2-1; v_gene: TRBV7-8; len: 14; CDR3nt: TGTGCCAGCAGCTTAACAGCGGGGGGCTATGAGCAGTTCTTC; CDR3aa: CASSLTAGGYEQFF
d_gene: TRBD1; abundance: medium-sized; j_gene: TRBJ1-1; v_gene: TRBV10-1; len: 14; CDR3nt: TGCGCCAGCAGCCCCGGGACAGGAGGTACTGAAGCTTTCTTT; CDR3aa: CASSPGTGGTEAFF
d_gene: -; abundance: -; j_gene: TRBJ2-1; v_gene: TRBV6-1; len: 13; CDR3nt: TGTGCCAGCAGCCATACAGACTACAATGAGCAGTTCTTC; CDR3aa: CASSHTDYNEQFF
d_gene: TRBD1; abundance: -; j_gene: TRBJ1-2; v_gene: TRBV3-1/TRBV3-2; len: 12; CDR3nt: TGTGCCAGCAGCCGACAGGGGAATGGCTACACCTTC; CDR3aa: CASSRQGNGYTF
d_gene: TRBD2; abundance: -; j_gene: TRBJ2-3; v_gene: TRBV19; len: 15; CDR3nt: TGTGCCAGTAGCACACGGACTAGATTCACAGATACGCAGTATTTT; CDR3aa: CASSTRTRFTDTQYF